The 9 T cell receptor beta chains below come from one sample, sequenced in a study of blood T cell repertoires in COVID-19 (dated by TCRdb to the early 2020s). Receptor libraries were prepared by the immunoSEQ multiplex PCR assay. Entries here come from immuneACCESS through TCRdb and include only in-frame sequences with V and J called. Some clones fail to appear in such tables; in the studies checked, an unresolved V gene covers under half of the shortfall, and the cause of the remainder is unknown. This sample has 110,000 to 150,000 clones in its table, and about four fifths of those were observed once. About 1.5% of the sample belongs to the ten largest clones. The sample consisted of PBMCs or T cells enriched from blood (not recorded which). These receptors were obtained from a woman under 30 who had been exposed to COVID-19.

A single count supports this clone. V and J are TRBV10-1 and TRBJ2-1; 16 positions match TRBD2. The V gene end was trimmed by 1 base and the J gene end by 8 bases; junction bases not matched to a gene: 5. CDR1 is WNHNN and CDR2 is SYGVQD in the germline V gene (reference sequence). CDR3 length equals 17 residues. The CDR3 coding sequence is TGCGCCAGCAGTGAGTGGGGGACTAGCGGGAGGGCGGATGAGCAGTTCTTC. Translated: CASSEWGTSGRADEQFF.

The chain employs TRBV3-1 (or the pseudogene TRBV3-2) and TRBJ1-6; 7 positions agree with TRBD1. Losses at the gene ends were 1 base for V and 4 bases for J; bases not matched to a gene: 7. CDR3 length: 17 residues. Germline values: CDR1 LGHDT, CDR2 YNNKEL (reference sequence). The CDR3: CASSQGLPGQYNSPLHF. The CDR3 DNA is TGTGCCAGCAGCCAAGGGCTTCCGGGACAGTATAATTCACCCCTCCACTTT.

The chain links TRBV2 to TRBJ1-2; the match to TRBD1 covers 10 bases. J gave up 8 bases and V 6 bases, and 9 bases lay outside the gene matches. The CDR3 runs 14 residues. The germline CDR1 and CDR2 sequences are SNHLY and FYNNEI. CDR3 sequence (DNA): TGTGCCAGCAGGGACCGGGACAGGGGTTACGGCTACACCTTC. Amino acid sequence: CASRDRDRGYGYTF.

The chain uses TRBV9 and TRBJ2-3; D is undetermined. V was trimmed by 2 bases and J by 2 bases, leaving 6 bases between them. The CDR3 extends over 13 amino acids. The germline gives CDR1 SGDLS, CDR2 YYNGEE. CDR3 amino acids: CASSVLLTDTQYF. In DNA form, the CDR3 reads TGTGCCAGCAGCGTCCTACTCACAGATACGCAGTATTTT. Complete variable domain (other parts from reference TRBV9 and TRBJ2-3): DSGVTQTPKHLITATGQRVTLRCSPRSGDLSVYWYQQSLDQGLQFLIQYYNGEERAKGNILERFSAQQFPDLHSELNLSSLELGDSALYFCASSVLLTDTQYFGPGTRLTVL.

The gene calls are TRBV9 and TRBJ1-3; perhaps TRBD1 as D (5 bases). The V and J ends lost 0 bases and 3 bases respectively, with 10 bases between them. The CDR3 is 15 amino acids. In germline, CDR1 is SGDLS, CDR2 YYNGEE. The CDR3 nucleotides are TGTGCCAGCAGCGTAGCGGGGGATCGTGGAAACACCATATATTTT. Its protein is CASSVAGDRGNTIYF.

V and J are TRBV6-1 and TRBJ1-5; TRBD1 aligns across 7 bases. V shed 2 bases and J 2 bases; nucleotides not matched to a gene: 6. Germline CDR1 reads MNHNS; CDR2 reads SASEGT. The CDR3 extends over 16 amino acids. This chain's CDR3 is CASSEIGGQGNQPQHF. The CDR3 DNA sequence: TGTGCCAGCAGTGAAATAGGCGGACAGGGCAATCAGCCCCAGCATTTT.

This chain joins TRBV27 and TRBJ2-5; D gene uncertain. This CDR3 comprises 13 residues. CDR1 MNHEY and CDR2 SMNVEV come from the germline V gene (reference sequence). V was shortened by 3 bases and J by 5 bases, with 10 bases between the two germline ends. The CDR3 sequence is CASSFRLRETQYF. The CDR3 DNA reads TGTGCCAGCAGTTTCAGACTCCGGGAGACCCAGTACTTC.

The chain couples TRBV7-9 to TRBJ2-1; 8 bases align to TRBD2. The V and J ends lost 4 bases and 1 base, in that order; junction bases with no gene match: 9. CDR3 length: 17 amino acids. CDR1 is SEHNR, CDR2 FQNEAQ, per germline (reference sequence). The CDR3 protein is CASSYIGGGGSYNEQFF. The CDR3 nucleotides are TGTGCCAGCAGCTACATCGGAGGCGGGGGGTCCTACAATGAGCAGTTCTTC. Full variable domain (missing parts from reference TRBV7-9 and TRBJ2-1): DTGVSQNPRHKITKRGQNVTFRCDPISEHNRLYWYRQTLGQGPEFLTYFQNEAQLEKSRLLSDRFSAERPKGSFSTLEIQRTEQGDSAMYLCASSYIGGGGSYNEQFFGPGTRLTVL.

The V call is TRBV7-9, the J call TRBJ2-1, with D unresolved. CDR3 length: 13 amino acids. V was trimmed by 5 bases and J by 5 bases, leaving 10 bases between them. The germline V gene has CDR1 SEHNR and CDR2 FQNEAQ (reference sequence). CDR3 sequence reads: CASSLTENNEQFF. As DNA, the CDR3 is TGTGCCAGCAGCCTAACAGAAAACAATGAGCAGTTCTTC.